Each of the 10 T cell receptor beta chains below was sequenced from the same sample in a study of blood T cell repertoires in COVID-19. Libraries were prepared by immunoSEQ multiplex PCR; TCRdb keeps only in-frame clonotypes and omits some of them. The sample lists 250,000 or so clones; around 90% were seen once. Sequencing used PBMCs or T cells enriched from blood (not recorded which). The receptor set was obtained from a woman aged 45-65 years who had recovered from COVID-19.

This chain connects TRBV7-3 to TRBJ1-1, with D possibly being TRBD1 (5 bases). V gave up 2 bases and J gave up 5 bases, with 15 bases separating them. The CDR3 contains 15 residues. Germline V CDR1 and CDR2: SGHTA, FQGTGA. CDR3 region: CASSLGRRGGTEAFF. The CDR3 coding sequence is TGTGCCAGCAGCTTAGGTAGGAGGGGCGGGACTGAAGCTTTCTTT.

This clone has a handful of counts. The CDR3 region has the DNA TGTGCCAGCAGTGAAGTGGGCGGGACAGGGGGCACGGTTGGCTACACCTTC. Encoded protein: CASSEVGGTGGTVGYTF. The chain recombines TRBV6-1 with TRBJ1-2; 12 bases match TRBD1. There are 17 residues in the CDR3. Germline trimming cut 1 base from V and 7 bases from J; bases unmatched to any gene: 10. Germline CDR1 MNHNS, CDR2 SASEGT.

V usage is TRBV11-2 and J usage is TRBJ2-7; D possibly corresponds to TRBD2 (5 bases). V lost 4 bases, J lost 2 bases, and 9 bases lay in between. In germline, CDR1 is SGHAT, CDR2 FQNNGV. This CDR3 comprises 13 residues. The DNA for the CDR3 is TGTGCCAGCAGCTCAAGCGGCGCCTACGAGCAGTACTTC. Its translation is CASSSSGAYEQYF.

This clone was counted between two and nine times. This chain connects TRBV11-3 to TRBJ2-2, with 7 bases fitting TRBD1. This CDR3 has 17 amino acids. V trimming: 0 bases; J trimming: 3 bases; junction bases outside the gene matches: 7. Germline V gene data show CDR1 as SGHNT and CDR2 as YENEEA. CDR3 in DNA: TGTGCCAGCAGCTTAGAAGGTGACAGGGTCGACACCGGGGAGCTGTTTTTT. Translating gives CASSLEGDRVDTGELFF.

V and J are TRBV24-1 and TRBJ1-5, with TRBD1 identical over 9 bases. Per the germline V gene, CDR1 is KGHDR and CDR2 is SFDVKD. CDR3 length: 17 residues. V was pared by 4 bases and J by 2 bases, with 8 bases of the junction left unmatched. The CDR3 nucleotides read TGTGCCACCAGTGAGAATTCCGGGACAGGGCGCAATCAGCCCCAGCATTTT. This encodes CATSENSGTGRNQPQHF.

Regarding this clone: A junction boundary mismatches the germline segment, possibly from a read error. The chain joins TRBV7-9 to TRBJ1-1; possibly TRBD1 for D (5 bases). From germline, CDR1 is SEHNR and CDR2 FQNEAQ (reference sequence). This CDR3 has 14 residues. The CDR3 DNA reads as TGTGCCAGCAGCTTAGGTGGGACTACCTCTGAGGCTTTCTTT. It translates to CASSLGGTTSEAFF.

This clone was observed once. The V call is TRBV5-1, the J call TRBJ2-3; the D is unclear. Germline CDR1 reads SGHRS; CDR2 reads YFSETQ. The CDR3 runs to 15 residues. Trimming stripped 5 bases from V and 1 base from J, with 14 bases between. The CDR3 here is CASSPRRSGTDTQYF. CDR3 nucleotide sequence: TGCGCCAGCAGTCCCCGTCGGAGCGGCACAGATACGCAGTATTTT.

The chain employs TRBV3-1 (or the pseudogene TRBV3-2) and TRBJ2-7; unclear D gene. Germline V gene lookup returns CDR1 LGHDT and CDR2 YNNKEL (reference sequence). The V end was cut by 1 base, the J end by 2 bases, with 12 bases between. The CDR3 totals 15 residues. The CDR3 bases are TGTGCCAGCAGCCAAGCTCCTAGTAGACCCTACGAGCAGTACTTC. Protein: CASSQAPSRPYEQYF.

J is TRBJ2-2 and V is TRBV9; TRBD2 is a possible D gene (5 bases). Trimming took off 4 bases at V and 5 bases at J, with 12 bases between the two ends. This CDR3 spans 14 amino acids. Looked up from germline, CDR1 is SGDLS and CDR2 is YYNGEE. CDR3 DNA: TGTGCCAGCAGCCGAAAGAGGGAAACCGGGGAGCTGTTTTTT. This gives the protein CASSRKRETGELFF.

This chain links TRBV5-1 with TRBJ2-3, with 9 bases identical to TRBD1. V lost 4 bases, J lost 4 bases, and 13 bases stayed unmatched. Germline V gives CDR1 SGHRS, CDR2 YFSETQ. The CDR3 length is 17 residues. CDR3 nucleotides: TGCGCCAGCAGCAACAAAGCAGGGACAGGGAGGGCAGATACGCAGTATTTT. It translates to CASSNKAGTGRADTQYF.